Listed here are 10 T cell receptor beta chains from one sample, sequenced in a study of cytomegalovirus exposure and HLA in healthy donors. The study ran its PCR with 60 Vbeta and 13 Jbeta primers. TCRdb's table, derived via immunoSEQ multiplex PCR, lists solely in-frame clones and lacks some. In total, the table holds about 72,000 clones. The specimen sequenced was PBMCs. The receptors shown here come from a woman in her forties in good health and CMV-seropositive.

The chain has TRBV7-6 and TRBJ2-3, with 7 bases lining up with TRBD1. CDR1 is SGHVS, CDR2 FNYEAQ, per germline. Trimming removed 2 bases from V and 5 bases from J; junction bases left unmatched: 4. This CDR3 is 14 amino acids long. CDR3 sequence (DNA): TGTGCCAGCAGCTTACTAACAGGGGAAGATACGCAGTATTTT. This translates into CASSLLTGEDTQYF.

The chain uses TRBV30 and TRBJ1-6; maybe TRBD1 (6 bases). There are 15 residues in the CDR3. Germline CDR1 is GTSNPN and CDR2 is SVGIG (reference sequence). CDR3 DNA sequence: TGTGGTCGGACGGTGGGGGCAGCTTTAAATTCACCCCTCCACTTT. Its protein product is CGRTVGAALNSPLHF.

The chain uses TRBV7-2 and TRBJ1-5; no definite D call. The CDR3 is 14 residues long. V was shortened by 4 bases and J by 4 bases, with 11 bases between the two germline ends. Germline V gene data show CDR1 as SGHTA and CDR2 as FQGNSA. CDR3 loop: CASSSKTGNQPQHF. DNA of the CDR3: TGTGCCAGCAGCTCCAAGACGGGTAATCAGCCCCAGCATTTT.

This chain joins TRBV5-4 and TRBJ2-3; TRBD2 is a possible D gene (5 bases). V was clipped by 2 bases and J by 1 base, with 5 bases between them. Germline-derived CDR1 and CDR2 are SGHNT and YYREEE (reference sequence). This CDR3 has 13 residues. The CDR3: CASSFSGTDTQYF. Written as DNA, the CDR3 is TGTGCCAGCAGCTTTAGCGGCACAGATACGCAGTATTTT.

The CDR3 bases are TGTGCCATCAGTGCTCGTGGGCTAGCGGGAGTGTCAGAGTACGAGCAGTACTTC. It translates to CAISARGLAGVSEYEQYF. The rearrangement uses TRBV10-3 and TRBJ2-7; 10 bases agree with TRBD2. CDR1 and CDR2 (germline): ENHRY, SYGVKD. The CDR3 runs 18 residues. The V gene end was trimmed by 4 bases and the J gene end by 4 bases; junction bases not matched to a gene: 16.

V is TRBV9 and J is TRBJ2-3; D is possibly TRBD1 (6 bases). The CDR3 length is 14 residues. V was clipped by 1 base and J by 1 base, with 7 bases between them. The germline gives CDR1 SGDLS, CDR2 YYNGEE. The CDR3 reads CASSVKGGTDTQYF. The CDR3 DNA sequence: TGTGCCAGCAGCGTAAAGGGGGGCACAGATACGCAGTATTTT.

The chain recombines TRBV30 with TRBJ2-7; 10 positions match TRBD1. The CDR3 extends over 14 amino acids. Germline V gives CDR1 GTSNPN, CDR2 SVGIG (reference sequence). V was clipped by 2 bases and J by 3 bases; unmatched bases: 4. This chain's CDR3 is CAWSTGTGDYEQYF. CDR3 in DNA: TGTGCCTGGAGTACGGGGACAGGGGACTACGAGCAGTACTTC.

The chain joins TRBV5-1 to TRBJ2-7; a possible D gene is TRBD1 (7 bases). This CDR3 region has 16 residues. Between the trimmed V and J ends, which lost 4 bases and 6 bases, there was a span of 23 bases. Germline CDR1 and CDR2: SGHRS and YFSETQ. CDR3 nucleotide sequence: TGCGCCAGCAGCATAGGGGTTGAAGGAGGGGGCTTCGAGCAGTACTTC. It translates to CASSIGVEGGGFEQYF.

This chain links TRBV18 with TRBJ2-3, with 8 bases lining up with TRBD2. Germline V gene data show CDR1 as KGHSH and CDR2 as LQKENI. The CDR3 has 15 amino acids. The junction had 6 bases not matched to a gene; V was cut back by 3 bases and J by 4 bases. The chain's CDR3 is CASSPGAGGPDTQYF. CDR3 nucleotide sequence: TGTGCCAGCTCACCCGGGGCGGGAGGCCCAGATACGCAGTATTTT.

The chain employs TRBV13 and TRBJ1-1; no clear D. V lost 5 bases and J lost 4, with 11 bases in between. Germline values: CDR1 PRHDT, CDR2 FYEKMQ (reference sequence). The CDR3 runs to 13 residues. The CDR3 here is CASSPTRGTEAFF. The CDR3 bases are TGTGCCAGCAGCCCCACCCGAGGCACTGAAGCTTTCTTT.